This TCR beta chain appears in the sequencing data of a study of blood T cells in healthy people across ages. Overall study context: Capturing about one barcoded beta molecule per two T cells was achieved by template switching. Broader study findings: The diversity estimates, figures obtained from one million T cells, were considered underestimates.

In this sample, this clonotype turned up many times. No antigen is known for it. The use of a sample-barcoded 5' primer and a J-beta primer mix characterized a second PCR of 7 to 11 cycles. A 12-random-nucleotide template-switch adaptor tagged each cDNA molecule. MiXCR, run by TCRdb on the 5' RACE reads, gives a single entry per CDR3 protein. The top ten hold about 14% of the sample, which has about 620,000 distinct CDR3 sequences, over 40% seen once. V was clipped by 2 bases and J by 2 bases, with 11 bases between them. CDR3 size: 14 residues. Germline V lookup: CDR1 SGHRS, CDR2 YFSETQ. This clonotype originated in a woman of 80 years or more in good health. V usage is TRBV5-1 and J usage is TRBJ2-7; a weak D match, TRBD1 (6 bases). Source material: blood. The CDR3 coding sequence is TGCGCCAGCAGCTTTGGACAGCCACCCTACGAGCAGTACTTC. This encodes CASSFGQPPYEQYF.